One and the same sample provided the 25 T cell receptor beta chains below, sequenced in a study of T cell responses to AZD1222 COVID-19 vaccine. The assay was immunoSEQ multiplex PCR, and TCRdb's table has in-frame clones only and misses some. The repertoire holds roughly 120,000 clones, around 88% seen once, with about 4.9% in the top ten. The starting material was peripheral blood, obtained on day 0 of AZD1222 vaccination. All receptors derive from an adult in good health.

This clone was observed a handful of times. The V and J genes are TRBV10-3 and TRBJ1-6; D gene ambiguous. CDR3 length: 17 residues. The V end lost 0 bases, the J end lost 8 bases, and 17 bases lay between the germline ends. Germline CDR1 is ENHRY and CDR2 is SYGVKD. In nucleotides, the CDR3 is TGTGCCATCAGTGAGTCGTGGGTGTCAGACGCCGATTCACCCCTCCACTTT. Translating gives CAISESWVSDADSPLHF.

The chain couples TRBV19 to TRBJ2-3, with no clear D. CDR1 and CDR2 (germline): LNHDA, SQIVND (reference sequence). V was clipped by 5 bases and J by 2 bases, with 17 bases between them. The CDR3 has 16 residues. In DNA, the CDR3 is TGTGCCAGTAGTCCCGGCACTTGGGATTCCACAGATACGCAGTATTTT. It specifies CASSPGTWDSTDTQYF. Complete variable domain (other parts from reference TRBV19 and TRBJ2-3): DGGITQSPKYLFRKEGQNVTLSCEQNLNHDAMYWYRQDPGQGLRLIYYSQIVNDFQKGDIAEGYSVSREKKESFPLTVTSAQKNPTAFYLCASSPGTWDSTDTQYFGPGTRLTVL.

This sequence joins TRBV29-1 and TRBJ1-2, with no clear D. The CDR3 consists of 11 residues. The V end lost 4 bases, the J end lost 2 bases, and 5 bases lay between the germline ends. Germline loops: CDR1 SQVTM, CDR2 ANQGSEA. CDR3 region: CSVVVNYGYTF. The CDR3 DNA sequence: TGCAGCGTTGTAGTAAACTATGGCTACACCTTC.

The genes are TRBV3-1 (or the pseudogene TRBV3-2) and TRBJ1-2; 10 bases line up with TRBD1. The CDR3 runs 17 residues. J lost 8 bases, V lost 0 bases, and 12 bases had no gene match. Germline assignment: CDR1 LGHDT and CDR2 YNNKEL (reference sequence). The CDR3 spells CASSQDVLLGQGMGYTF. As DNA, the CDR3 is TGTGCCAGCAGCCAAGATGTTTTGTTGGGACAGGGGATGGGCTACACCTTC.

The gene calls are TRBV7-2 and TRBJ1-1; the D gene is possibly TRBD1 (6 bases). This CDR3 has 14 residues. With 7 bases removed from V and 4 bases from J, the gap between germline ends came to 16 bases. Germline V gene sequence: CDR1 SGHTA, CDR2 FQGNSA. CDR3 DNA: TGTGCCAGCAATCGCCAGGGGATTGGCACTGAAGCTTTCTTT. Translation gives CASNRQGIGTEAFF.

The chain links TRBV7-9 to TRBJ1-1; TRBD1 might be the D (6 bases). Germline CDR1 is SEHNR and CDR2 is FQNEAQ (reference sequence). The CDR3 is 19 residues long. Trimming took 1 base from V and 5 from J, leaving 26 bases between them. Here the CDR3 reads CASSLVTGLGGPTRTEAFF. In DNA form, the CDR3 reads TGTGCCAGCAGCTTAGTAACAGGGTTGGGAGGTCCCACGAGGACTGAAGCTTTCTTT.

This rearrangement joins TRBV2 to TRBJ2-3, with 10 bases matching TRBD2. J was trimmed by 8 bases and V by 6 bases; bases with no gene match: 14. There are 16 residues in the CDR3. In germline, CDR1 is SNHLY, CDR2 FYNNEI. The CDR3 reads CASRASGGGPQGTQYF. The CDR3, as DNA: TGTGCCAGCAGGGCCAGCGGGGGGGGTCCCCAGGGTACGCAGTATTTT.

This clone was observed a few times. The rearrangement joins TRBV28 to TRBJ2-3, with TRBD2 identical over 8 bases. The CDR3 is 14 residues long. Per germline, CDR1 MDHEN and CDR2 SYDVKM. The J segment lost 3 bases and the V segment lost 5 bases, leaving 4 bases of the junction unmatched. The CDR3 DNA reads as TGTGCCAGCAGTCGGGGGGGCCTTACAGATACGCAGTATTTT. This codes for CASSRGGLTDTQYF.

This chain links TRBV4-3 with TRBJ1-1, with D possibly being TRBD1 (6 bases). V was pared by 0 bases and J by 5 bases, with 13 bases between. Germline V gene lookup returns CDR1 LGHNA and CDR2 YSLEER. This CDR3 has 15 residues. In DNA, the CDR3 is TGCGCCAGCAGCCAAGAGGTCAGGGGTTGGACTGAAGCTTTCTTT. Encoded protein: CASSQEVRGWTEAFF.

The CDR3 DNA is TGTGCCAGTAGTATCTCCAGGGAGGATCAGCCCCAGCATTTT. It codes for CASSISREDQPQHF. V and J are TRBV19 and TRBJ1-5; TRBD1 is a possible D gene (5 bases). Germline lookup yields CDR1 LNHDA and CDR2 SQIVND (reference sequence). The CDR3 loop spans 14 amino acids. V was trimmed by 3 bases and J by 5 bases, leaving 11 bases between them.

DNA of the CDR3: TGTGCTAGTGGTGGGACAGGGATTGGGACTGAAGCTTTCTTT. It yields the protein CASGGTGIGTEAFF. V gene TRBV12-5 combines with J gene TRBJ1-1, with TRBD1 identical over 9 bases. The CDR3 loop spans 14 amino acids. With 5 bases clipped from V and 5 bases from J, the junction kept 6 bases outside the gene matches. CDR1 is LGHNT, CDR2 FRNRAP, per germline.

As DNA, the CDR3 is TGTGCCAGCAGCCAGGGGGGGGGCACCTATAATTCACCCCTCCACTTT. Its translation: CASSQGGGTYNSPLHF. The rearrangement uses TRBV7-9 and TRBJ1-6, with 7 bases lining up with TRBD1. CDR3 size: 16 residues. Per the germline V gene, CDR1 is SEHNR and CDR2 is FQNEAQ (reference sequence). The ends lost 5 bases at V and 2 bases at J; junction bases unmatched: 6.

This clone was counted once. The rearrangement uses TRBV2 and TRBJ2-1; D is perhaps TRBD1 (6 bases). Looked up from germline, CDR1 is SNHLY and CDR2 is FYNNEI. The CDR3 has 15 amino acids. Trimming cost V 3 bases and J 8 bases, with 17 bases left between them. In DNA, the CDR3 is TGTGCCAGCAGTGAGTGGGACAAAGTGGCCGATGAGCAGTTCTTC. Its translation: CASSEWDKVADEQFF.

The CDR3 loop is CASSSGLAGLETQYF. Written as DNA, the CDR3 is TGTGCCAGCAGCTCCGGACTAGCGGGGCTAGAGACCCAGTACTTC. J is TRBJ2-5 and V is TRBV7-3; 12 nucleotides align to TRBD2. The CDR3 spans 15 residues. Looked up from germline, CDR1 is SGHTA and CDR2 is FQGTGA. V was clipped by 4 bases and J by 4 bases; unmatched bases: 4.

The genes are TRBV5-1 and TRBJ1-1; D is uncertain. V was trimmed by 0 bases and J by 1 base, leaving 7 bases between them. The CDR3 has 14 residues. Germline V gene lookup returns CDR1 SGHRS and CDR2 YFSETQ. The CDR3 loop reads CASSLAGRNTEAFF. The CDR3 DNA sequence: TGCGCCAGCAGCTTGGCTGGCAGGAACACTGAAGCTTTCTTT.

V is TRBV4-2 and J is TRBJ1-4, with TRBD1 matching 8 bases. The CDR3 runs to 15 residues. The junction had 9 bases not matched to a gene; V was cut back by 4 bases and J by 8 bases. The germline V gene has CDR1 LGHNA and CDR2 YNFKEQ. The chain's CDR3 is CASSPSGTGWEKLFF. The CDR3 nucleotides are TGTGCCAGCAGCCCATCCGGGACAGGTTGGGAAAAACTGTTTTTT.

This chain links TRBV4-2 with TRBJ1-6, with D possibly TRBD1 on 5 matching bases. The CDR3 spans 15 residues. CDR1 is LGHNA, CDR2 YNFKEQ, per germline. Trimming removed 7 bases at V and 5 bases at J, with 15 bases between. The CDR3 reads CASKGAPGNNSPLHF. The CDR3 coding sequence is TGTGCCAGCAAAGGGGCCCCAGGGAATAATTCACCCCTCCACTTT.

This clone came up once. The DNA for the CDR3 is TGTGCCAGCAGCTCCCGGACTAGCGGGGGCACAGATACGCAGTATTTT. This codes for CASSSRTSGGTDTQYF. The V and J genes are TRBV7-2 and TRBJ2-3, with TRBD2 matching over 12 bases. Germline V gene lookup returns CDR1 SGHTA and CDR2 FQGNSA. With 4 bases clipped from V and 1 base from J, the junction kept 3 bases outside the gene matches. There are 16 residues in the CDR3.

This chain joins TRBV10-1 and TRBJ1-5; a weak D match, TRBD1 (6 bases). The V gene's germline CDR1 is WNHNN and CDR2 SYGVQD (reference sequence). The CDR3 consists of 12 residues. Trimming pared 5 bases from V and 6 bases from J, leaving 8 bases between. The CDR3 reads CASSQGSQPQHF. CDR3 sequence (DNA): TGCGCCAGCAGTCAGGGGAGTCAGCCCCAGCATTTT.

This clone was recorded many times. J is TRBJ1-3 and V is TRBV6-5; no clear D gene. The CDR3 extends over 15 amino acids. V was pared by 0 bases and J by 3 bases, with 9 bases between. Germline V gene data show CDR1 as MNHEY and CDR2 as SVGAGI. CDR3 amino acids: CASSYSTVGGNTIYF. In DNA, the CDR3 is TGTGCCAGCAGTTACTCGACCGTCGGTGGAAACACCATATATTTT.

The rearrangement joins TRBV10-3 to TRBJ2-2; perhaps TRBD1 as D (6 bases). The CDR3 covers 14 residues. The V and J ends lost 5 bases and 0 bases respectively, with 7 bases between them. Looked up from germline, CDR1 is ENHRY and CDR2 is SYGVKD. The CDR3 sequence is CAISTGSNTGELFF. CDR3 in DNA: TGTGCCATCAGTACAGGGTCGAACACCGGGGAGCTGTTTTTT.

This chain uses TRBV19 with TRBJ1-5; D gene unclear. Trimming stripped 6 bases from V and 6 bases from J, with 15 bases between. The length of the CDR3 is 14 residues. CDR1 LNHDA and CDR2 SQIVND come from the germline V gene (reference sequence). Here the CDR3 reads CASRSGSRSQPQHF. Here the CDR3 DNA reads TGTGCCAGTAGGTCCGGAAGTCGTAGTCAGCCCCAGCATTTT. The full variable domain, completed using reference TRBV19 and TRBJ1-5, is DGGITQSPKYLFRKEGQNVTLSCEQNLNHDAMYWYRQDPGQGLRLIYYSQIVNDFQKGDIAEGYSVSREKKESFPLTVTSAQKNPTAFYLCASRSGSRSQPQHFGDGTRLSIL.

The V gene is TRBV20-1, the J gene TRBJ1-2; D uncertain. The germline V gene has CDR1 DFQATT and CDR2 SNEGSKA (reference sequence). V gave up 3 bases and J gave up 7 bases, with 15 bases separating them. This CDR3 has 13 amino acids. The CDR3 region has the DNA TGCAGTGCTAGTAGGGCCCCGGGGTTTGGCTACACCTTC. Its protein is CSASRAPGFGYTF.

The chain has TRBV1 and TRBJ1-1. TRBV1 is recorded as a pseudogene. The CDR3 consists of 17 residues. The chain's CDR3 is CTSSQDSHKTTNTEAFF. The CDR3 DNA reads TGCACCAGCAGCCAAGATAGCCACAAAACTACGAACACTGAAGCTTTCTTT.

V gene TRBV7-7 combines with J gene TRBJ2-7, with D unresolved. This CDR3 has 13 residues. Germline CDR1 and CDR2: SSHAT and FNYEAQ (reference sequence). Trimming removed 2 bases at V and 3 bases at J, with 8 bases between. The CDR3 nucleotides are TGTGCCAGCAGCTTACTCAGGAACTACGAGCAGTACTTC. It is translated as CASSLLRNYEQYF. Drawing the rest from reference TRBV7-7 and TRBJ2-7, the complete variable domain is GAGVSQSPRYKVTKRGQDVTLRCDPISSHATLYWYQQALGQGPEFLTYFNYEAQPDKSGLPSDRFSAERPEGSISTLTIQRTEQRDSAMYRCASSLLRNYEQYFGPGTRLTVT.